There are many counts of the clone carrying this T cell receptor (beta chain). Its cognate antigen is unknown. Preparation of the TCRbeta library used unique molecular identifiers. TCRdb recomputed calls from the PCR reads with MiXCR, one row per CDR3 protein. The sample gives 15,000 to 20,000 distinct CDR3 sequences, just over 5% of which show up once; over 6% is in the top ten. The data originate from a study of T-cell reconstitution after alpha-beta-depleted transplantation in children. The CDR3 spans 14 residues. Trimming shortened V by 3 bases and J by 3 bases, and 12 bases separated the two germline ends. Points from the study as a whole: About two months after transplant, alpha-beta T cells reportedly came from several hundred expanded graft clones. Some patients owed their high day-60 TCRbeta diversity to surviving recipient T cells and thymic progenitors. At one year after transplant, newly produced T cells mostly accounted for T-cell counts and diversity.

The J gene is TRBJ2-7, the V gene TRBV12-3 or TRBV12-4, with TRBD2 as a possible D gene (6 bases). This TCR was recovered from a boy between 10 and 17 years old with acute lymphoblastic leukemia, due to receive a stem cell transplant. The material was PBMCs, obtained before TCRalphabeta/CD19-depleted stem cell transplant. Here the CDR3 reads CASSLGTEIYEQYF. In DNA form, the CDR3 reads TGTGCCAGCAGTTTGGGGACTGAGATCTACGAGCAGTACTTC.